Following are 2 T cell receptor beta chains from one sample sequenced in a study of chemoradiotherapy in HPV16-positive cancers. Only in-frame clones appear in the TCRdb table, and some are missing; sequencing was by immunoSEQ multiplex PCR. The table shows 9,000 to 15,000 clones, with about 60% occurring only once. This sample was obtained from a patient who underwent chemoradiotherapy. Receptors originate from a human donor with HPV-associated anogenital cancer.

This clone was counted once. This chain links TRBV28 with TRBJ1-5; the D is unclear. The CDR3 totals 12 residues. Germline V gene lookup returns CDR1 MDHEN and CDR2 SYDVKM. Trimming removed 6 bases at V and 7 bases at J, with 10 bases between. Written as DNA, the CDR3 is TGTGCCAGCAGGAGAGATGAGCAGCCCCAGCATTTT. Its translation: CASRRDEQPQHF.

The chain is built from TRBV23-1 and TRBJ1-1; 7 nucleotides align to TRBD1. TRBV23-1 is an ORF, with its function uncertain. Trimming took 8 bases from V and 0 from J; bases not matched to a gene: 3. The CDR3 has 13 amino acids. The CDR3 bases are TGCGCCAGCCAGGGACAGTTGAACACTGAAGCTTTCTTT. This codes for CASQGQLNTEAFF.